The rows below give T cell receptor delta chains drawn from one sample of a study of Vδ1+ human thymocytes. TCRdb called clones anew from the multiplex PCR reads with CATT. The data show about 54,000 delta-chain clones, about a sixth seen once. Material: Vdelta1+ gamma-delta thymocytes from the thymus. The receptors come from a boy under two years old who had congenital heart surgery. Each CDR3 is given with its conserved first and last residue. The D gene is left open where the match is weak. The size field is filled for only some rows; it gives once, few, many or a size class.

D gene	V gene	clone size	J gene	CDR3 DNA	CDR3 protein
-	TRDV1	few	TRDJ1	TGTGCTCTTGGGGTCCCAAAACCCTTTCCTCCCGAGGGCCTCAACGGGGATAAACTCATCTTT	CALGVPKPFPPEGLNGDKLIF
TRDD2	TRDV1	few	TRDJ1	TGTGCTCTTGGGGAACTTTTTCGGGCCTTCCTAAGATCTGGGGAAGGTAAACTCATCTTT	CALGELFRAFLRSGEGKLIF
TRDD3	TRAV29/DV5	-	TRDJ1	TGTGCAGCAATTTCCAAATGGGATACTTCCACCGATAAACTCATCTTT	CAAISKWDTSTDKLIF
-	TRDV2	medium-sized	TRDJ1	TGTGCCTGGAAGGACCCGTACACCGATAAACTCATCTTT	CAWKDPYTDKLIF
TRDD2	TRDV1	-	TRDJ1	TGTGCTCTTGGGGTCCAGGCCTTCCTACCTTTTTCTGGCCGACTAACCGATAAACTCATCTTT	CALGVQAFLPFSGRLTDKLIF
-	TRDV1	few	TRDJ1	TGTGCTCTTGGGTCCCGCCGGGACGGGCTTTTAGGACTCATCTTT	CALGSRRDGLLGLIF
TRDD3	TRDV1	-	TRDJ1	TGTGCTCTTGGTCGGCTGGGGGATACGGTCGATAAACTCATCTTT	CALGRLGDTVDKLIF
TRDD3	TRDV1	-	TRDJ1	TGTGCTCTTTTACTAACGAGCCCTTACTGGGGGACCGATAAACTCATCTTT	CALLLTSPYWGTDKLIF
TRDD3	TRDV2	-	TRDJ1	TGTGCCTGTGACAGACCGTACTGGGGGATACCGAGGACCGATAAACTCATCTTT	CACDRPYWGIPRTDKLIF
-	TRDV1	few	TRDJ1	TGTGCTCTTGGGGAAAGGAGGTCCTACACCGATAAACTCATCTTT	CALGERRSYTDKLIF
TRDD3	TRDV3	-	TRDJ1	TGCTCTGGGGGAGTTCAAAAAGGCACCGATAAACTCATCTTT	CSGGVQKGTDKLIF
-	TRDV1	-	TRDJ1	TGTGCTCTTGGGGTTCTCTATGCAGGCTCCGATAAACTCATCTTT	CALGVLYAGSDKLIF
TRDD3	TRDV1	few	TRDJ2	TGTGCTCTTGGGGGGAAAGACGCTCATACTGGGGGATTGACAGCACAACTCTTCTTT	CALGGKDAHTGGLTAQLFF
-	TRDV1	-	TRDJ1	TGTGCTCTTGGGGAAGGAAGTCCTACAAAGGGGGATGTAACCGATAAACTCATCTTT	CALGEGSPTKGDVTDKLIF
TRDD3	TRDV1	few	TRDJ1	TGTGCTCTTGGGACCCCGGCCTTCCCTCGGTACTGGGGGAGATACACCGATAAACTCATCTTT	CALGTPAFPRYWGRYTDKLIF
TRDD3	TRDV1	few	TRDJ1	TGTGCTCTTGGGGAACTAGAACTGGGGGACCCCGATAAACTCATCTTT	CALGELELGDPDKLIF
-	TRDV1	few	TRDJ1	TGTGCTCTTGGGGAAAAAGAGTTCAGGATACCCCTAGGAGCCGATAAACTCATCTTT	CALGEKEFRIPLGADKLIF